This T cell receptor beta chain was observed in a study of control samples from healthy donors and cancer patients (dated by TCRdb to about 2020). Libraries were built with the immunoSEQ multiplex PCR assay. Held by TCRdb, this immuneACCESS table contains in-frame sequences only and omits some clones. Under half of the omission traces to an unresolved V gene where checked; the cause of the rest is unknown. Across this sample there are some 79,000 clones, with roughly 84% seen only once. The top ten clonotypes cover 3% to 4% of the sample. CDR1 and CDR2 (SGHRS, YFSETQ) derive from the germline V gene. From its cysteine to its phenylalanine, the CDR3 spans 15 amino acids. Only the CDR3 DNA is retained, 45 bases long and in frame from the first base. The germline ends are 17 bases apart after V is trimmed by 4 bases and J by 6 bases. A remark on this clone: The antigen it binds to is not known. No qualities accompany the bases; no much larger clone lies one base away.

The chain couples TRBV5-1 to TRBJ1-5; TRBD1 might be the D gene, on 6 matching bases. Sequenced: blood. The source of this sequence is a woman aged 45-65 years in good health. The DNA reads TGCGCCAGCAGCCGAGACAGCAAAGGGGGTCAGCCCCAGCATTTT. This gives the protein CASSRDSKGGQPQHF.